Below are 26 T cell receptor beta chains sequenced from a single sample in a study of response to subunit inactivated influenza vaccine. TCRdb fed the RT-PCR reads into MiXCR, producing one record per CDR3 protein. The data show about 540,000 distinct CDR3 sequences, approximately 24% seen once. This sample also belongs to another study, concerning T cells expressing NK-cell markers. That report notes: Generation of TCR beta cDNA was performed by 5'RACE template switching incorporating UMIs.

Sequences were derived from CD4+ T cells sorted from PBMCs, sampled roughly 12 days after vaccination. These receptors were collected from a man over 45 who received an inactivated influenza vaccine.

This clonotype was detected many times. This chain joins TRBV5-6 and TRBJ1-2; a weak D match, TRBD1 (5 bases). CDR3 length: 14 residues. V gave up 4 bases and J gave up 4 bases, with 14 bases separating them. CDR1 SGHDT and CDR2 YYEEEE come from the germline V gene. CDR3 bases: TGTGCCAGCAGCCGAAAGGGGCAATCCTATGGCTACACCTTC. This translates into CASSRKGQSYGYTF.

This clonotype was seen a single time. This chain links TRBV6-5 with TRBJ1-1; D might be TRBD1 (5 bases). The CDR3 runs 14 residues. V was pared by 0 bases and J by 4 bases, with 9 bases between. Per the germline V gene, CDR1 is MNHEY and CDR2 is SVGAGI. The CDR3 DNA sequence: TGTGCCAGCAGTTACTCTTCCAGGGCCACTGAAGCTTTCTTT. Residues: CASSYSSRATEAFF.

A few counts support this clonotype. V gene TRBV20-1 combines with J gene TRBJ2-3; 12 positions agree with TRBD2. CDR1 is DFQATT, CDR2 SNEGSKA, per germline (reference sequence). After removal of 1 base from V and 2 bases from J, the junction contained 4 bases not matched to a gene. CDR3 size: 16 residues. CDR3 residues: CSARVGLAGTTDTQYF. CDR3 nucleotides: TGCAGTGCTAGAGTCGGACTAGCGGGGACCACAGATACGCAGTATTTT.

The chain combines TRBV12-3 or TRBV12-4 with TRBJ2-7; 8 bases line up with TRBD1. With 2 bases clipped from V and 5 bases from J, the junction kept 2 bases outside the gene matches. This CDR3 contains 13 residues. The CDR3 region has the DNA TGTGCCAGCAGTTTATACAGGGGGAACGAGCAGTACTTC. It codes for CASSLYRGNEQYF.

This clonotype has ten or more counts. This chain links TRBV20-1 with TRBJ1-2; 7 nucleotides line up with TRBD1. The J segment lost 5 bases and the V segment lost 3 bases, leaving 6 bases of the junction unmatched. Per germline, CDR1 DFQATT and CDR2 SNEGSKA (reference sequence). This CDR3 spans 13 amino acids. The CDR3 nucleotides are TGCAGTGCTAGGACAGGGATTCAATATGGCTACACCTTC. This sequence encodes CSARTGIQYGYTF.

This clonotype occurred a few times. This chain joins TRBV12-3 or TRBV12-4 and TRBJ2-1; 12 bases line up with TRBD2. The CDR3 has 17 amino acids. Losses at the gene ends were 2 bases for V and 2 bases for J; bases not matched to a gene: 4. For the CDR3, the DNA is TGTGCCAGCAGTTTAAGGACTAGCGGGGTGGCCTACAATGAGCAGTTCTTC. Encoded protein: CASSLRTSGVAYNEQFF.

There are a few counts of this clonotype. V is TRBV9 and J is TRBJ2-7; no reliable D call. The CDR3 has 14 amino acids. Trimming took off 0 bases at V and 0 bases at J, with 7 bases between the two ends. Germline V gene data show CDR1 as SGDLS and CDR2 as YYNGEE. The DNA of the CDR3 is TGTGCCAGCAGCGTAGCCCCTAGCTCCTACGAGCAGTACTTC. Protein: CASSVAPSSYEQYF.

The CDR3 DNA reads as TGCGCCAGCAGCGCGGGACAGGGGGCTTTTAACACTGAAGCTTTCTTT. Translated, it gives CASSAGQGAFNTEAFF. This chain connects TRBV5-1 to TRBJ1-1, with TRBD1 matching 12 bases. Trimming cost V 4 bases and J 2 bases; bases outside gene matches: 6. CDR1 and CDR2 from the germline V gene are SGHRS and YFSETQ. The CDR3 is 16 residues long.

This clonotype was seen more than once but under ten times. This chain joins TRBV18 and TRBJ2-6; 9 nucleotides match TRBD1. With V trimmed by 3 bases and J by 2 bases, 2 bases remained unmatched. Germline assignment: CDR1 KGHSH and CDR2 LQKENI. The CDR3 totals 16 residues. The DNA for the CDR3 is TGTGCCAGCTCACCGGGACAGGGCGCTGGGGCCAACGTCCTGACTTTC. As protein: CASSPGQGAGANVLTF.

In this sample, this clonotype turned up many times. DNA for the CDR3: TGTGCCAGCAGCAGCGACTCGATCCCTTCCTACGAGCAGTACTTC. Translation: CASSSDSIPSYEQYF. The chain employs TRBV7-2 and TRBJ2-7; D remains ambiguous. Deletions cut 5 bases from V and 1 base from J, with 15 bases between. This CDR3 is built from 15 residues. The V gene's germline CDR1 is SGHTA and CDR2 FQGNSA.

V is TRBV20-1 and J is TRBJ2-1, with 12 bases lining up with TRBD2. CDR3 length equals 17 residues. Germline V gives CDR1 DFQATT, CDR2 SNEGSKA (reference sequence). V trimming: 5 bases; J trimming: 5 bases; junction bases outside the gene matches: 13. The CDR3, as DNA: TGCAGTGCTCGATCGAAAGGACTAGCGGGACCAAACAATGAGCAGTTCTTC. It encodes CSARSKGLAGPNNEQFF.

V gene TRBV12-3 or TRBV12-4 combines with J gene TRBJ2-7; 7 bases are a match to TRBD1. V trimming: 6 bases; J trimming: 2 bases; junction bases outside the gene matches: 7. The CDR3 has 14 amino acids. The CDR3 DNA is TGTGCCAGCAGCCGCCGGGACAGTGCCTACGAGCAGTACTTC. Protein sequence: CASSRRDSAYEQYF.

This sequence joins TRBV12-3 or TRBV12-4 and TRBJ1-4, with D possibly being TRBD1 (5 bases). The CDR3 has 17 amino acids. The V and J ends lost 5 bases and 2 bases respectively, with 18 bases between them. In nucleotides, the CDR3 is TGTGCCAGCAGTCGTATAAAAGTCGGGGCTACTAATGAAAAACTGTTTTTT. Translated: CASSRIKVGATNEKLFF.

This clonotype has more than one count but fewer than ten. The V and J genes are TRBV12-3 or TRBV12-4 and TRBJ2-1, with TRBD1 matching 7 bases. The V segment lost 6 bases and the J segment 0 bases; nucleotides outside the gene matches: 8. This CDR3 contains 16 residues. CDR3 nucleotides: TGTGCCAGCAGGACAGGGTGGGGAAGCTCCTACAATGAGCAGTTCTTC. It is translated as CASRTGWGSSYNEQFF.

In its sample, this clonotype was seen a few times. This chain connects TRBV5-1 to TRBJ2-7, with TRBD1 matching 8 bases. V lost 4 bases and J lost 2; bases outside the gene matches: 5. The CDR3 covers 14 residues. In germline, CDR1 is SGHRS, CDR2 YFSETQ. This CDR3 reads CASSIEDRAYEQYF. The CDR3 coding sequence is TGCGCCAGCAGCATCGAGGACAGGGCCTACGAGCAGTACTTC.

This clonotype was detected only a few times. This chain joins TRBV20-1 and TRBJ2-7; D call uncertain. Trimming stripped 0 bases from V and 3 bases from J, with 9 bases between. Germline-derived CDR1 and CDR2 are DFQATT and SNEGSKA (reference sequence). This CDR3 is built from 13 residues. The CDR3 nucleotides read TGCAGTGCTAGAGAAAACAGTTACTACGAGCAGTACTTC. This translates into CSARENSYYEQYF.

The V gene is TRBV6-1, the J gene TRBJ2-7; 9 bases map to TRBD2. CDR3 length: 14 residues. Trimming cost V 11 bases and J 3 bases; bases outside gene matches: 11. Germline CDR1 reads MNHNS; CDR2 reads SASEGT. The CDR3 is CAVSRREGRYEQYF. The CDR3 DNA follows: TGTGCCGTTTCCAGGCGGGAGGGCCGCTACGAGCAGTACTTC.

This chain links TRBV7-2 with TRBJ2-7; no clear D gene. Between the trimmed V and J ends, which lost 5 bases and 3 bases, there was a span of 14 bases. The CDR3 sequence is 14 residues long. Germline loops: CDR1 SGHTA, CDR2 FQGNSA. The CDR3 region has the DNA TGTGCCAGCAGCCTCGGGCCCGCTAACTACGAGCAGTACTTC. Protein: CASSLGPANYEQYF.

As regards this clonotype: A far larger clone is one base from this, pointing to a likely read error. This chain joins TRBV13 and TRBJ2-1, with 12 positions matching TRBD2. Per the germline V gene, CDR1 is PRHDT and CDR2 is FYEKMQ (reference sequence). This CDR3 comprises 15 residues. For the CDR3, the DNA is TGTTCCAGCAGCCCCACTAGCGGGGGGTACAATGAGCAGTTCTTC. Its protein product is CSSSPTSGGYNEQFF.

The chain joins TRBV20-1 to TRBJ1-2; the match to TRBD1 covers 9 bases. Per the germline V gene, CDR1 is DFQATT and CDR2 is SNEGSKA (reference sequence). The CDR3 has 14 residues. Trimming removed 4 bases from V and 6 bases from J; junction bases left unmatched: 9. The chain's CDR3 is CSATTTGTGNGYTF. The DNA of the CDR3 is TGCAGTGCTACCACGACCGGGACAGGGAATGGCTACACCTTC.

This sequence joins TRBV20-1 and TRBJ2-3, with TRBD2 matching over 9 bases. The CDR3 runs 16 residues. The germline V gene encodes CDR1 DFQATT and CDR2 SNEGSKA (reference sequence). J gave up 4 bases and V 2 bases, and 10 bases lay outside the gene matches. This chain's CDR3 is CSARKAGLAASDTQYF. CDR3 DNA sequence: TGCAGTGCTAGAAAGGCGGGACTAGCAGCCTCAGATACGCAGTATTTT.

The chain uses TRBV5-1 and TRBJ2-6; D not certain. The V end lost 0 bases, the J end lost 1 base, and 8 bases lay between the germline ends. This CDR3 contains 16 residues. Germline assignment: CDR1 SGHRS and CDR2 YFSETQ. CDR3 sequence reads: CASSLEGSSGANVLTF. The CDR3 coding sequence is TGCGCCAGCAGCTTGGAGGGTTCATCTGGGGCCAACGTCCTGACTTTC.

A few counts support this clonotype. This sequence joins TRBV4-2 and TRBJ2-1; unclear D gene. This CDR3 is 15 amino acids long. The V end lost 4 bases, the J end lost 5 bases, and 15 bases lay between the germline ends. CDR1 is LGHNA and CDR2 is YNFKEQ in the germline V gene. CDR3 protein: CASSPSARENNEQFF. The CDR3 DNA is TGTGCCAGCAGCCCGTCGGCTAGAGAAAACAATGAGCAGTTCTTC.

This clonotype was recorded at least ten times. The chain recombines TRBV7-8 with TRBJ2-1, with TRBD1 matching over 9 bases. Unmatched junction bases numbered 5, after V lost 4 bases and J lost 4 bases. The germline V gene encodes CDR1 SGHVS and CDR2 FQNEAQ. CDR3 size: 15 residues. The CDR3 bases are TGTGCCAGCAGCTGGGGACAGGGACCGTACAATGAGCAGTTCTTC. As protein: CASSWGQGPYNEQFF.

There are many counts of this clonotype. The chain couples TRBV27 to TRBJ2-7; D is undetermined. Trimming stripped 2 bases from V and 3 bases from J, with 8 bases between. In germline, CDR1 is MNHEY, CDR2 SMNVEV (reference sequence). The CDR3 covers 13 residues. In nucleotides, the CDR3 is TGTGCCAGCAGTTTAATGGGCGGCTACGAGCAGTACTTC. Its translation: CASSLMGGYEQYF.

CDR3 sequence reads: CSAVDGRGAFF. The CDR3 bases are TGCAGTGCTGTTGATGGGAGGGGAGCTTTCTTT. V is TRBV20-1 and J is TRBJ1-1; the D gene is possibly TRBD1 (5 bases). There are 11 residues in the CDR3. Germline assignment: CDR1 DFQATT and CDR2 SNEGSKA (reference sequence). V lost 5 bases, J lost 10 bases, and 14 bases lay in between.